What follows describes a single T cell receptor (beta chain). The antigen is not known. Using immunoSEQ multiplex PCR, the repertoire was profiled, and TCRdb retains in-frame clones only, with some absent. The table shows tens of thousands of clones, with 75% to 90% occurring only once. The data were taken from a study of OX40 agonist ivuxolimab in advanced cancers. In the study overall: Every 2 weeks, ivuxolimab was infused into the patients intravenously at between 0.01 and 10 mg/kg. Broader study findings: Compared with CD4+, CD8+ T cells on average had more expanded clones.

This CDR3 is 15 amino acids long. V lost 2 bases and J 5 bases, leaving 13 bases between the germline ends. Germline loops: CDR1 MGHDK, CDR2 SYGVNS. The chain has TRBV25-1 and TRBJ2-1; D perhaps matches TRBD1 (6 bases). This clonotype was obtained from an adult with an advanced solid tumor such as melanoma, head and neck, liver or kidney cancer. The specimen comprised CD4+ or CD8+ T cells sorted from blood, sampled in a trial of the OX40 agonist ivuxolimab. CDR3 sequence reads: CASSEPGQPHNEQFF. The DNA for the CDR3 is TGTGCCAGCAGTGAACCTGGACAGCCGCACAATGAGCAGTTCTTC.